Below are 15 T cell receptor beta chains sequenced from a single sample in a study of blood T cell repertoires in COVID-19. The method was immunoSEQ multiplex PCR; TCRdb's version includes in-frame clones alone and lacks a portion of them. The sample lists 150,000 to 160,000 clones, around 83% seen once, with over 10% in the top ten. Material for sequencing was peripheral blood. The receptor set was obtained from a woman aged 55-70 years with COVID-19, enrolled during active disease.

This chain links TRBV7-9 with TRBJ1-5; D is undetermined. Trimming pared 1 base from V and 3 bases from J, leaving 22 bases between. This CDR3 has 19 residues. The V gene's germline CDR1 is SEHNR and CDR2 FQNEAQ (reference sequence). CDR3 sequence reads: CASSLGRVDGETVNQPQHF. CDR3 sequence (DNA): TGTGCCAGCAGCTTAGGAAGGGTGGACGGGGAAACCGTCAATCAGCCCCAGCATTTT. The full variable domain, its missing parts supplied by reference TRBV7-9 and TRBJ1-5, is DTGVSQNPRHKITKRGQNVTFRCDPISEHNRLYWYRQTLGQGPEFLTYFQNEAQLEKSRLLSDRFSAERPKGSFSTLEIQRTEQGDSAMYLCASSLGRVDGETVNQPQHFGDGTRLSIL.

The chain links TRBV5-1 to TRBJ2-1; 7 bases are a match to TRBD2. Germline trimming cut 6 bases from V and 0 bases from J; bases unmatched to any gene: 6. CDR1 and CDR2 (germline): SGHRS, YFSETQ. The CDR3 is 15 residues long. The DNA for the CDR3 is TGCGCCAGCACGCAACTAGCGAGCTCCTACAATGAGCAGTTCTTC. Translating gives CASTQLASSYNEQFF.

This clone occurred a few times. The rearrangement uses TRBV15 and TRBJ1-1, with 8 bases aligning to TRBD1. Germline trimming cut 0 bases from V and 5 bases from J; bases unmatched to any gene: 11. This CDR3 is built from 17 residues. Germline loops: CDR1 LNHNV, CDR2 YYDKDF (reference sequence). In DNA form, the CDR3 reads TGTGCCACCAGCAGAGATTTGACAGGGGATAGGTTGACTGAAGCTTTCTTT. Its protein product is CATSRDLTGDRLTEAFF.

CDR3 sequence (DNA): TGTGCCAGCAGCTTGGCTAGTGGGAGCAATCAGCCCCAGCATTTT. Translating gives CASSLASGSNQPQHF. This sequence joins TRBV5-8 and TRBJ1-5, with D uncertain. Germline loops: CDR1 SGHTS, CDR2 YDEGEE. Trimming took 0 bases from V and 1 from J, leaving 8 bases between them. CDR3 length: 15 residues.

This chain connects TRBV11-2 to TRBJ1-5, with 11 bases matching TRBD1. CDR3 length: 18 amino acids. V lost 1 base to trimming and J lost 6 bases; unmatched junction nucleotides: 11. Germline V gene lookup returns CDR1 SGHAT and CDR2 FQNNGV. The chain's CDR3 is CASSLGTGGNLAVQPQHF. The DNA of the CDR3 is TGTGCCAGCAGCTTAGGGACAGGGGGCAATTTAGCGGTTCAGCCCCAGCATTTT.

This chain connects TRBV5-1 to TRBJ2-5, with 12 nucleotides matching TRBD2. The CDR3 length is 18 residues. CDR1 and CDR2 from the germline V gene are SGHRS and YFSETQ. V lost 3 bases, J lost 7 bases, and 16 bases stayed unmatched. This CDR3 is CASSYYQMTSGSGGTQYF. The CDR3 coding sequence is TGCGCCAGCAGCTACTACCAAATGACTAGCGGGAGCGGAGGGACCCAGTACTTC.

The genes are TRBV2 and TRBJ2-3, with 10 positions matching TRBD1. Germline V lookup: CDR1 SNHLY, CDR2 FYNNEI. The length of the CDR3 is 15 residues. Trimming at V came to 6 bases and at J to 1 base, leaving 4 bases not matched to a gene. For the CDR3, the DNA is TGTGCCAGCAGCGGTGGACAGGGGGGCACAGATACGCAGTATTTT. Protein sequence: CASSGGQGGTDTQYF.

CDR3 sequence reads: CASSVDPLDSNEQFF. The CDR3 DNA reads as TGTGCCAGCAGCGTAGACCCCCTCGACTCCAATGAGCAGTTCTTC. The rearrangement links TRBV9 to TRBJ2-1; D gene unclear. Germline CDR1 and CDR2: SGDLS and YYNGEE. CDR3 length: 15 amino acids. Deletions cut 0 bases from V and 6 bases from J, with 13 bases between.

The chain carries TRBV5-1 and TRBJ1-1, with 8 bases lining up with TRBD1. The CDR3 runs to 16 residues. Germline CDR1 reads SGHRS; CDR2 reads YFSETQ. The junction had 9 bases not matched to a gene; V was cut back by 0 bases and J by 5 bases. CDR3 coding DNA: TGCGCCAGCAGCTTGGGCGGCAGGGGGCGAAATACTGAAGCTTTCTTT. This gives the protein CASSLGGRGRNTEAFF.

V and J are TRBV11-2 and TRBJ1-4; TRBD1 is a possible D gene (5 bases). Trimming took off 7 bases at V and 0 bases at J, with 9 bases between the two ends. This CDR3 region has 14 residues. Germline CDR1 reads SGHAT; CDR2 reads FQNNGV. Here the CDR3 reads CASTMTATNEKLFF. CDR3 nucleotide sequence: TGTGCCAGCACCATGACAGCAACTAATGAAAAACTGTTTTTT.

V and J are TRBV19 and TRBJ1-5; possibly TRBD1 for D (5 bases). There are 15 residues in the CDR3. Trimming shortened V by 5 bases and J by 3 bases, and 14 bases separated the two germline ends. Germline V gene sequence: CDR1 LNHDA, CDR2 SQIVND (reference sequence). Here the CDR3 reads CASSFRTLDNQPQHF. CDR3 coding DNA: TGTGCCAGTAGTTTTAGGACACTGGACAATCAGCCCCAGCATTTT.

The chain links TRBV7-3 to TRBJ2-5; perhaps TRBD2 as D (6 bases). Trimming pared 1 base from V and 4 bases from J, leaving 13 bases between. The CDR3 totals 15 residues. CDR1 and CDR2 from the germline V gene are SGHTA and FQGTGA. CDR3 residues: CASSLSSLGGETQYF. CDR3 coding DNA: TGTGCCAGCAGCTTAAGTAGCCTCGGGGGAGAGACCCAGTACTTC.

V gene TRBV3-1 (or the pseudogene TRBV3-2) combines with J gene TRBJ1-1; D possibly corresponds to TRBD1 (6 bases). The ends were cut back, 4 bases at V and 7 bases at J, with 13 bases in the middle. The CDR3 runs to 13 residues. Germline V gene sequence: CDR1 LGHDT, CDR2 YNNKEL (reference sequence). CDR3 sequence reads: CASSLGQRREAFF. CDR3 nucleotides: TGTGCCAGCAGCCTCGGACAGCGCCGTGAAGCTTTCTTT.

The chain's CDR3 is CASSSPAPTSTDTQYF. The CDR3 DNA is TGTGCCAGCAGTTCCCCCGCTCCGACTAGCACAGATACGCAGTATTTT. The rearrangement uses TRBV27 and TRBJ2-3; D gene uncertain. Germline CDR1 and CDR2: MNHEY and SMNVEV (reference sequence). The CDR3 has 16 amino acids. Deletions cut 4 bases from V and 0 bases from J, with 14 bases between.

The chain couples TRBV12-5 to TRBJ1-3; tentatively, D is TRBD1 (5 bases). Germline V gene data show CDR1 as LGHNT and CDR2 as FRNRAP. Deletions cut 5 bases from V and 1 base from J, with 27 bases between. This CDR3 is built from 20 residues. CDR3 sequence: CASGPFLGQGVFGSGNTIYF. In DNA form, the CDR3 reads TGTGCTAGTGGTCCCTTTTTAGGACAAGGGGTATTTGGTTCTGGAAACACCATATATTTT. The whole variable domain, filled in from reference TRBV12-5 and TRBJ1-3, reads DARVTQTPRHKVTEMGQEVTMRCQPILGHNTVFWYRQTMMQGLELLAYFRNRAPLDDSGMPKDRFSAEMPDATLATLKIQPSEPRDSAVYFCASGPFLGQGVFGSGNTIYFGEGSWLTVV.